This TCR beta chain was sequenced during a study of T cells in Graves' hyperthyroidism and ophthalmopathy. Study-level information: Upon initial diagnosis and before any treatment, peripheral blood was collected.

Trimming removed 1 base from V and 0 bases from J, with 7 bases in between. The germline V gene encodes CDR1 DFQATT and CDR2 SNEGSKA (reference sequence). CDR3 length: 13 residues. The investigators amplified TCR beta CDR3 regions from RNA transcripts. The HTBI primer set was used in a first-round RT-PCR of the TCR CDR3. TCRdb re-called the multiplex PCR reads through MiXCR, storing one row per CDR3 protein. The table lists roughly 750,000 distinct CDR3 sequences, about 17% of them singletons. The sample holds many counts of this clonotype. Its matching antigen is unknown. Study-wide results and limits: Most clonotypes that expanded in the thyroid above 0.001 also showed up in blood. Separating ophthalmopathy from stable hyperthyroidism was achieved by a 13 V-J model.

Participants, patients aged 18 to 65, had newly diagnosed hyperthyroidism with a duration under 2 months. The sequencing input was blood. The chain has TRBV20-1 and TRBJ2-7, with unresolved D. The TCR sequence derives from a man aged 18 to 29 with Graves' hyperthyroidism. CDR3 protein: CSARAQPSYEQYF. The DNA for the CDR3 is TGCAGTGCTAGAGCCCAACCCTCCTACGAGCAGTACTTC.